The 31 T cell receptor beta chains below were found in one sample sequenced in a study of shared clonotypes between healthy human individuals. Clones were read by immunoSEQ multiplex PCR, and TCRdb kept only the in-frame ones, dropping some. The table shows more than 400,000 clones, with approximately 84% occurring only once. The source material was PBMCs. The receptor source for this set is a woman in her 40s in good health. Some clones in this sample may be carry-over from other donors' samples.

The chain joins TRBV5-4 to TRBJ2-6; D is ambiguous. Germline V gene lookup returns CDR1 SGHNT and CDR2 YYREEE (reference sequence). The CDR3 has 16 residues. V was clipped by 0 bases and J by 0 bases, with 7 bases between them. For the CDR3, the DNA is TGTGCCAGCAGCTTGGACCTAAACTCTGGGGCCAACGTCCTGACTTTC. Translated: CASSLDLNSGANVLTF.

The chain employs TRBV7-6 and TRBJ2-2; D is perhaps TRBD2 (6 bases). The CDR3 consists of 14 residues. The germline CDR1 and CDR2 sequences are SGHVS and FNYEAQ. V was trimmed by 3 bases and J by 5 bases, leaving 10 bases between them. CDR3 in amino acids: CASSFGGATGELFF. The CDR3 DNA follows: TGTGCCAGCAGCTTCGGCGGGGCAACCGGGGAGCTGTTTTTT.

CDR3 nucleotide sequence: TGTGCCTGGAGTGTAGGTACAGGGAAGGCCTATGGCTACACCTTC. It codes for CAWSVGTGKAYGYTF. This chain links TRBV30 with TRBJ1-2, with D maybe TRBD1 (6 bases). In germline, CDR1 is GTSNPN, CDR2 SVGIG (reference sequence). V lost 0 bases, J lost 4 bases, and 15 bases lay in between. The CDR3 is 15 amino acids.

V usage is TRBV5-4 and J usage is TRBJ2-3; 10 bases align to TRBD2. Trimming at V came to 4 bases and at J to 5 bases, leaving 10 bases not matched to a gene. This CDR3 is 16 amino acids long. Germline CDR1 and CDR2: SGHNT and YYREEE (reference sequence). CDR3 nucleotides: TGTGCCAGCAGCCGAGCAGCGGGAGGGGGTTTAGATACGCAGTATTTT. It specifies CASSRAAGGGLDTQYF.

V is TRBV11-3 and J is TRBJ2-3; 9 bases map to TRBD2. The CDR3 runs to 16 residues. Trimming removed 5 bases from V and 6 bases from J; junction bases left unmatched: 12. In germline, CDR1 is SGHNT, CDR2 YENEEA. This CDR3 is CASSGGSSGTRDTQYF. Here the CDR3 DNA reads TGTGCCAGCAGCGGGGGGTCTAGCGGGACCCGGGATACGCAGTATTTT.

V usage is TRBV4-1 and J usage is TRBJ2-3; 11 nucleotides line up with TRBD2. This CDR3 comprises 15 residues. Germline-derived CDR1 and CDR2 are MGHRA and YSYEKL. V lost 0 bases, J lost 4 bases, and 0 bases stayed unmatched. For the CDR3, the DNA is TGCGCCAGCAGCCAAGAGACTAGCGGGGCAGATACGCAGTATTTT. This translates into CASSQETSGADTQYF.

The chain recombines TRBV28 with TRBJ1-1, with a tentative D call TRBD1 (6 bases). V was clipped by 3 bases and J by 1 base, with 12 bases between them. Germline V gives CDR1 MDHEN, CDR2 SYDVKM. This CDR3 region has 15 residues. The CDR3 protein is CASSLVGTPNTEAFF. The CDR3 DNA is TGTGCCAGCAGTTTGGTCGGGACACCGAACACTGAAGCTTTCTTT.

Worth noting for this clone: This specimen includes other DNA sequences encoding the same CDR3. The J gene is TRBJ1-5, the V gene TRBV30; D is possibly TRBD1 (5 bases). Germline CDR1 GTSNPN, CDR2 SVGIG (reference sequence). CDR3 length equals 13 residues. V was pared by 0 bases and J by 5 bases, with 8 bases between. CDR3 bases: TGTGCCTGGAGTGTACGGGGGGATCAGCCCCAGCATTTT. It codes for CAWSVRGDQPQHF. Variable domain in full (rest from reference TRBV30 and TRBJ1-5): SQTIHQWPATLVQPVGSPLSLECTVEGTSNPNLYWYRQAAGRGLQLLFYSVGIGQISSEVPQNLSASRPQDRQFILSSKKLLLSDSGFYLCAWSVRGDQPQHFGDGTRLSIL.

J is TRBJ1-1 and V is TRBV28; TRBD1 is a possible D gene (6 bases). CDR3 size: 14 residues. Per germline, CDR1 MDHEN and CDR2 SYDVKM. V lost 7 bases to trimming and J lost 2 bases, with 14 bases between them. In DNA form, the CDR3 reads TGTGCCAGCATTTGGGGGCGCTTAAACACTGAAGCTTTCTTT. It codes for CASIWGRLNTEAFF.

This rearrangement joins TRBV2 to TRBJ2-1; D gene ambiguous. V dropped 0 bases and J dropped 11 bases, with 14 bases sitting between them. Germline V lookup: CDR1 SNHLY, CDR2 FYNNEI. This CDR3 has 14 residues. The CDR3 sequence: CASSEAGTPPKQFF. The CDR3 DNA is TGTGCCAGCAGTGAAGCGGGCACTCCCCCTAAGCAGTTCTTC.

The V and J genes are TRBV29-1 and TRBJ1-6; D is perhaps TRBD1 (5 bases). Germline lookup yields CDR1 SQVTM and CDR2 ANQGSEA. The V gene lost 4 bases and the J gene lost 6 bases, with 13 bases spanning the gap. This CDR3 spans 14 amino acids. CDR3 sequence reads: CSVGDGLGNSPLHF. CDR3 bases: TGCAGCGTTGGGGACGGACTTGGTAATTCACCCCTCCACTTT. The full variable domain, with the rest looked up from reference TRBV29-1 and TRBJ1-6, is SAVISQKPSRDICQRGTSLTIQCQVDSQVTMMFWYRQQPGQSLTLIATANQGSEATYESGFVIDKFPISRPNLTFSTLTVSNMSPEDSSIYLCSVGDGLGNSPLHFGNGTRLTVT.

About this clone itself: This may arise from a read error, as a much more abundant clone is one base away. J is TRBJ2-7 and V is TRBV5-8, with 12 nucleotides matching TRBD2. V dropped 4 bases and J dropped 0; count of bases not matched to a gene: 2. Looked up from germline, CDR1 is SGHTS and CDR2 is YDEGEE. CDR3 length: 15 amino acids. The CDR3 here is CASSETSGSSYEQYF. In nucleotides, the CDR3 is TGTGCCAGCAGCGAGACTAGCGGGAGCTCCTACGAGCAGTACTTC.

This clone appeared once. This chain uses TRBV27 with TRBJ2-1, with a tentative D call TRBD2 (6 bases). Between the trimmed V and J ends, which lost 3 bases and 6 bases, there was a span of 15 bases. Germline loops: CDR1 MNHEY, CDR2 SMNVEV (reference sequence). The CDR3 totals 15 residues. The CDR3 sequence: CASSFGGRASNEQFF. CDR3 nucleotides: TGTGCCAGCAGTTTCGGGGGAAGGGCCTCCAATGAGCAGTTCTTC.

The sample holds one count of this clone. This chain uses TRBV7-3 with TRBJ2-1; D may match TRBD1 or TRBD2 (5 bases each). V lost 5 bases to trimming and J lost 5 bases, with 10 bases between them. Per germline, CDR1 SGHTA and CDR2 FQGTGA. The CDR3 runs to 13 residues. CDR3 DNA: TGTGCCAGCAGCCCCGGGACCGACAATGAGCAGTTCTTC. It yields the protein CASSPGTDNEQFF.

This chain joins TRBV27 and TRBJ1-5; TRBD1 matches 9 bases. V was clipped by 5 bases and J by 3 bases; unmatched bases: 5. The CDR3 contains 15 residues. Looked up from germline, CDR1 is MNHEY and CDR2 is SMNVEV (reference sequence). CDR3 sequence: CASSIGTGLNQPQHF. In nucleotides, the CDR3 is TGTGCCAGCAGTATCGGGACAGGGCTCAATCAGCCCCAGCATTTT.

This clone turned up a few times. This chain connects TRBV2 to TRBJ2-7; no clear D. In germline, CDR1 is SNHLY, CDR2 FYNNEI. V was clipped by 3 bases and J by 3 bases, with 0 bases between them. The CDR3 contains 10 residues. The CDR3 loop reads CASSDYEQYF. CDR3 coding DNA: TGTGCCAGCAGTGACTACGAGCAGTACTTC.

Concerning this clone itself: A read error is the likely source, as a far larger clone sits one nucleotide away. This sample also contains other DNA sequences that code for the same CDR3. The CDR3 bases are TGTGCCAGCAGCCCCCGGGAGGGGTATGAGCAGTACTTC. This codes for CASSPREGYEQYF. The V gene is TRBV7-9, the J gene TRBJ2-7; 8 nucleotides align to TRBD2. The CDR3 length is 13 residues. V dropped 5 bases and J dropped 7; count of bases not matched to a gene: 7. Per the germline V gene, CDR1 is SEHNR and CDR2 is FQNEAQ (reference sequence).

The chain is built from TRBV9 and TRBJ1-1; 10 positions agree with TRBD1. V dropped 3 bases and J dropped 0; count of bases not matched to a gene: 2. CDR1 SGDLS and CDR2 YYNGEE come from the germline V gene. This CDR3 comprises 15 residues. The CDR3 coding sequence is TGTGCCAGCAGCGGACAGGGGGCGATGAACACTGAAGCTTTCTTT. Residues: CASSGQGAMNTEAFF.

This clone came up many times. The CDR3 protein is CASSPTSGSGNEQFF. As DNA, the CDR3 is TGTGCCAGCTCACCCACTAGCGGGAGCGGCAATGAGCAGTTCTTC. V and J are TRBV18 and TRBJ2-1; 11 bases are shared with TRBD2. V gave up 3 bases and J gave up 6 bases; unmatched junction bases: 4. CDR1 KGHSH and CDR2 LQKENI come from the germline V gene. CDR3 length: 15 amino acids.

Concerning this clone: This likely traces to a read error, being one base from a far larger clone. The genes are TRBV28 and TRBJ2-7; D not resolved. V was trimmed by 4 bases and J by 4 bases, leaving 17 bases between them. This CDR3 contains 15 residues. Germline values: CDR1 MDHEN, CDR2 SYDVKM. The CDR3 nucleotides are TGTGCCAGCAGTTACGACGGGCTTAGGCCTTACGAGCAGTACTTC. Translation: CASSYDGLRPYEQYF.

This clone was counted once. The junction departs from the called germline gene at one end, perhaps through a read error. The J gene is TRBJ2-3, the V gene TRBV29-1; D possibly corresponds to TRBD1 (5 bases). The CDR3 length is 14 residues. The germline V gene encodes CDR1 SQVTM and CDR2 ANQGSEA. CDR3 region: CSVEVGASTDTQYF. The CDR3 bases are TGCAGCGTCGAAGTAGGGGCTAGCACAGATACGCAGTATTTT.

In the case of this clone: This probably arose from a read error, given a far larger clone one base away. The CDR3 DNA reads TGTGCCTGGAGCGCACTTTTGGTATCCAATCAGCCCCAGCATTTT. Encoded protein: CAWSALLVSNQPQHF. The chain carries TRBV30 and TRBJ1-5; D is ambiguous. V was clipped by 3 bases and J by 3 bases, with 15 bases between them. The CDR3 extends over 15 amino acids. Germline CDR1 and CDR2: GTSNPN and SVGIG (reference sequence).

The chain links TRBV25-1 to TRBJ2-2, with 10 bases matching TRBD2. Germline assignment: CDR1 MGHDK and CDR2 SYGVNS. The CDR3 extends over 18 amino acids. Unmatched junction bases numbered 11, after V lost 3 bases and J lost 4 bases. The CDR3 DNA follows: TGTGCCAGCAGTGATCTAGCGGGAGCCCCGAACATCACCGGGGAGCTGTTTTTT. Translated: CASSDLAGAPNITGELFF. The variable domain in full, with the rest retrieved from reference TRBV25-1 and TRBJ2-2, is EADIYQTPRYLVIGTGKKITLECSQTMGHDKMYWYQQDPGMELHLIHYSYGVNSTEKGDLSSESTVSRIRTEHFPLTLESARPSHTSQYLCASSDLAGAPNITGELFFGEGSRLTVL.

V is TRBV7-5 and J is TRBJ2-1; TRBD2 is the table's D call and was not checked against the DNA. TRBV7-5 is given as a pseudogene. The CDR3 covers 19 residues. CDR3 in DNA: TGTGCCAGAAGCTGTCCGGGACTAGAGAATACCGTCACCTACAATGAGCAGTTCTTC. Protein: CARSCPGLENTVTYNEQFF.

The chain employs TRBV29-1 and TRBJ2-2; D is undetermined. The CDR3 has 11 residues. Trimming took off 2 bases at V and 5 bases at J, with 3 bases between the two ends. CDR1 and CDR2 (germline): SQVTM, ANQGSEA. DNA of the CDR3: TGCAGCGTTGAAAGGACCGGGGAGCTGTTTTTT. Amino acid sequence: CSVERTGELFF.

The chain joins TRBV28 to TRBJ2-7, with D possibly being TRBD2 (7 bases). Germline V gene sequence: CDR1 MDHEN, CDR2 SYDVKM. This CDR3 comprises 13 residues. Trimming left V 3 bases short and J 4 bases short, with 10 bases between. CDR3 region: CASSFAGAYEQYF. CDR3 DNA: TGTGCCAGCAGTTTTGCGGGGGCGTACGAGCAGTACTTC.

This sequence joins TRBV5-1 and TRBJ1-1; D call uncertain. V was shortened by 3 bases and J by 0 bases, with 9 bases between the two germline ends. This CDR3 is built from 14 residues. Per germline, CDR1 SGHRS and CDR2 YFSETQ. The CDR3 region has the DNA TGCGCCAGCAGCTCCGGGCCAATGAACACTGAAGCTTTCTTT. It encodes CASSSGPMNTEAFF.

Worth noting for this clone: A far bigger clonotype differs at one base, so this is likely a read error. This chain uses TRBV6-1 with TRBJ1-1; D remains ambiguous. Trimming left V 8 bases short and J 3 bases short, with 13 bases between. Germline V lookup: CDR1 MNHNS, CDR2 SASEGT. This CDR3 has 13 amino acids. The CDR3 sequence is CASVMGLDTEAFF. The CDR3 region has the DNA TGTGCCAGCGTTATGGGCCTTGACACTGAAGCTTTCTTT.

This chain links TRBV5-1 with TRBJ2-2; D perhaps matches TRBD1 (5 bases). Trimming took 0 bases from V and 6 from J, leaving 12 bases between them. Per the germline V gene, CDR1 is SGHRS and CDR2 is YFSETQ. The CDR3 is 15 residues long. Here the CDR3 reads CASSLGPGRSGELFF. As DNA, the CDR3 is TGCGCCAGCAGCTTGGGGCCAGGGCGGTCCGGGGAGCTGTTTTTT. The whole variable domain, filled in from reference TRBV5-1 and TRBJ2-2, reads KAGVTQTPRYLIKTRGQQVTLSCSPISGHRSVSWYQQTPGQGLQFLFEYFSETQRNKGNFPGRFSGRQFSNSRSEMNVSTLELGDSALYLCASSLGPGRSGELFFGEGSRLTVL.

The CDR3 DNA reads as TGTGCCAGCAGCCCCGGACTAGCGGGAGGCCAAGAGACCCAGTACTTC. Translated, it gives CASSPGLAGGQETQYF. This chain uses TRBV7-2 with TRBJ2-5, with 14 positions matching TRBD2. The CDR3 extends over 16 amino acids. The V gene's germline CDR1 is SGHTA and CDR2 FQGNSA. The ends lost 5 bases at V and 1 base at J; junction bases unmatched: 3.

The CDR3 bases are TGTGCCAGCAGTGACTCGTGGGGGCATGAAAAACTGTTTTTT. Its protein product is CASSDSWGHEKLFF. The chain uses TRBV6-1 and TRBJ1-4, with TRBD1 as a possible D gene (6 bases). The CDR3 runs to 14 residues. Trimming cost V 3 bases and J 6 bases, with 11 bases left between them. Germline values: CDR1 MNHNS, CDR2 SASEGT.